The rows below give T cell receptor beta chains drawn from one sample of a study of blood T cells in healthy people across ages. TCRdb reprocessed the 5' RACE reads with MiXCR, giving one entry per CDR3 protein. The repertoire holds around 800,000 distinct CDR3 sequences, with 20% to 30% as singletons. The data also belong to a second study, concerning T cells of mothers and their children.

Sequenced: blood. The receptors here all came from a boy aged 5-17 years in good health. Each CDR3 is given with its conserved first and last residue. D genes are given only for firm matches. The listing skips clone size in some rows; elsewhere it reads once, few, many or a size class.

-,TRBV3-1,TRBD2,TRBJ2-5,TGTGCCAGCAGCCAAGATGGGAAGCTAGCGGGGCTTCAAGAGACCCAGTACTTC,CASSQDGKLAGLQETQYF
-,TRBV20-1,-,TRBJ1-5,TGCAGTGCTAGAGATCCGGGGGCGGGGAGCAATCAGCCCCAGCATTTT,CSARDPGAGSNQPQHF
-,TRBV9,-,TRBJ1-2,TGTGCCAGCAGCGTAGGGGGAATCGGCTACACCTTC,CASSVGGIGYTF
-,TRBV11-2,-,TRBJ2-2,TGTGCCAGCAGCTTAACTGGGGGCGGTTTCTTTGAGGGGAACACCGGGGAGCTGTTTTTT,CASSLTGGGFFEGNTGELFF
-,TRBV20-1,-,TRBJ1-1,TGCAGTGCTCCTGGGGGGTCCGACACTGAAGCTTTCTTT,CSAPGGSDTEAFF
few,TRBV20-1,TRBD1,TRBJ2-7,TGCAGTGCAGGAGACAGGGGGCGAGAGCAGTACTTC,CSAGDRGREQYF
few,TRBV6-4,TRBD1,TRBJ2-2,TGTGCCAGCAGTTCTGACAGGGTGAACGGGGAGCTGTTTTTT,CASSSDRVNGELFF
few,TRBV6-2/TRBV6-3,-,TRBJ1-5,TGCGCCAGCAGCCGTCATGGGGTTTCAAAAAAATTCAATCAGCCCCAGCATTTT,CASSRHGVSKKFNQPQHF
few,TRBV12-5,-,TRBJ1-6,TGTGCTAGTGGTTTCTTACTCCCAGGAGATAATTCACCCCTCCACTTT,CASGFLLPGDNSPLHF
-,TRBV12-3/TRBV12-4,-,TRBJ2-3,TGTGCCAGCAGTTTAGGTCTAACAAGGGCAGATACGCAGTATTTT,CASSLGLTRADTQYF
few,TRBV5-1,-,TRBJ2-5,TGCGCCAGCAGCTACCAGGGGGGGGAGACCCAGTACTTC,CASSYQGGETQYF
few,TRBV12-3/TRBV12-4,-,TRBJ2-7,TGTGCCCCCCCGAGGCGCTACGAGCAGTACTTC,CAPPRRYEQYF
few,TRBV27,-,TRBJ2-7,TGTGCCAGCAGTTTGGGGGGCCTACCGTACGAGCAGTACTTC,CASSLGGLPYEQYF
-,TRBV15,-,TRBJ2-1,TGTGCCACCAGCAGAGGAGGGGCCGGCTCCTACAATGAGCAGTTCTTC,CATSRGGAGSYNEQFF
few,TRBV5-1,-,TRBJ2-2,TGCGCCAGCAGCTTGGGCGGCGTCGCGAACACCGGGGAGCTGTTTTTT,CASSLGGVANTGELFF
-,TRBV4-1,TRBD1,TRBJ2-4,TGCGCCAGCAGCCACTTCACCCACAGGGGGCGCAGAGAAAACATTCAGTACTTC,CASSHFTHRGRRENIQYF
few,TRBV28,-,TRBJ1-6,TGTGCCAGCAGAATTTCTCGGGGGTTCCATAATTCACCCCTCCACTTT,CASRISRGFHNSPLHF
few,TRBV7-9,TRBD2,TRBJ2-3,TGTGCCAGCAGCCGACGAACTAGCGCGGGCACGGATACGCAGTATTTT,CASSRRTSAGTDTQYF
-,TRBV29-1,-,TRBJ1-2,TGCAGCGTTGATAGGGGGGCGCGAAATGGCTACACCTTC,CSVDRGARNGYTF
few,TRBV29-1,-,TRBJ1-1,TGCAGCGTTGAAGACGGGTTGAACACTGAAGCTTTCTTT,CSVEDGLNTEAFF
-,TRBV12-3/TRBV12-4,-,TRBJ2-1,TGTGCCAGCAGCAAGGCCGGATACAATGAGCAGTTCTTC,CASSKAGYNEQFF
few,TRBV29-1,-,TRBJ2-1,TGCAGCGTTGAGAACAACACCCCCGCTAATGAGCAGTTCTTC,CSVENNTPANEQFF
many,TRBV20-1,-,TRBJ1-1,TGCAGTGCTAGAGGGAACACTGAAGCTTTCTTT,CSARGNTEAFF
many,TRBV3-1,-,TRBJ2-5,TGTGCCAGCAGCCAAGATCGGGGGGAGACCCAGTACTTC,CASSQDRGETQYF
few,TRBV27,TRBD2,TRBJ2-7,TGTGCCAGCAGTTTTATTGGGACTAGCGGGATCTACGAGCAGTACTTC,CASSFIGTSGIYEQYF
-,TRBV18,-,TRBJ2-5,TGTGCCAGCTCACTTTCGGACCAAGAGACCCAGTACTTC,CASSLSDQETQYF
once,TRBV2,TRBD2,TRBJ2-1,TGTGCCAGCAATAAACCAGGGACTACCTCCTACAATGAGCAGTTCTTC,CASNKPGTTSYNEQFF
few,TRBV5-1,TRBD2,TRBJ2-1,TGCGCCAGCAGCTTCGGCGGGACTAGCGGGGACAATGAGCAGTTCTTC,CASSFGGTSGDNEQFF
few,TRBV25-1,-,TRBJ2-5,TGTGCCAGCAGTGACGGGTTGGGCCCCCAAGAGACCCAGTACTTC,CASSDGLGPQETQYF
-,TRBV12-3/TRBV12-4,-,TRBJ1-2,TGTGCCAGCACCCGACCGGGGGCCGTAGGCTACACCTTC,CASTRPGAVGYTF
-,TRBV14,-,TRBJ2-3,TGTACCAGCAGCCGAACTGAGCTAGATACGCAGTATTTT,CTSSRTELDTQYF
-,TRBV11-3,TRBD1,TRBJ2-1,TGTGCCAGCAGCTCAGGTGAACGCTACAGGGGTAGGGGCAATGAGCAGTTCTTC,CASSSGERYRGRGNEQFF
few,TRBV6-5,-,TRBJ2-6,TGTGCCAGCAGTTACTTCACAGGGAACTCTGGGGCCAACGTCCTGACTTTC,CASSYFTGNSGANVLTF
many,TRBV7-7,TRBD2,TRBJ2-5,TGTGCTAGCAGCAGACTAGCGGGGGCGCGAGAGACCCAGTACTTC,CASSRLAGARETQYF
-,TRBV29-1,-,TRBJ1-2,TGCAGCGGGGGGGACACCGGCTACACCTTC,CSGGDTGYTF
few,TRBV7-9,-,TRBJ2-5,TGTGCCAGCTGCCCGTGGAGTGAGCAAGAGACCCAGTACTTC,CASCPWSEQETQYF
many,TRBV13,-,TRBJ2-3,TGTGCCAGCAGCTTCGCGGGGCGAACAGATACGCAGTATTTT,CASSFAGRTDTQYF